The clone carrying this T cell receptor (beta chain) was seen a handful of times. Its antigen is currently unknown. The V end lost 2 bases, the J end lost 4 bases, and 22 bases lay between the germline ends. The CDR3 totals 18 residues. From germline, CDR1 is MNHEY and CDR2 SMNVEV (reference sequence). These data belong to a study of T-cell reconstitution after alpha-beta-depleted transplantation in children. Unique molecular identifiers were incorporated when the TCRbeta library was constructed. TCRdb reprocessed the PCR reads via MiXCR and lists one record per CDR3 protein. The sample lists about 200,000 distinct CDR3 sequences, just under 6.5% occurring once. Study findings and constraints: Alpha-beta T cells about two months after transplant reportedly derived from several hundred expanded graft clones. The authors attributed T-cell counts and diversity one year after transplant mostly to newly produced T cells. Some patients owed their high day-60 TCRbeta diversity to surviving recipient T cells and thymic progenitors.

The chain has TRBV27 and TRBJ2-3; D is unresolved. The starting material was PBMCs, obtained before TCRalphabeta/CD19-depleted stem cell transplant. This sequence originates from a girl under three years old with combined immunodeficiency, due to receive a stem cell transplant. The CDR3 coding sequence is TGTGCCAGCAGTTTAATTCGAGTGGGGAAAGGAGTGGCAGATACGCAGTATTTT. Residues: CASSLIRVGKGVADTQYF.